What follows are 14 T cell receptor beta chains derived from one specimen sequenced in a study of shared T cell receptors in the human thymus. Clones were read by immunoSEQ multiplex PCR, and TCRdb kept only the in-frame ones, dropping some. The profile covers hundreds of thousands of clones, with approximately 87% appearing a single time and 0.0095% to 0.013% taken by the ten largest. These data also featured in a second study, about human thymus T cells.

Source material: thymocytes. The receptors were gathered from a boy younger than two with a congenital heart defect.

The CDR3 loop is CASKDRERRFF. DNA of the CDR3: TGTGCCAGCAAAGACAGGGAGAGAAGGTTTTTT. The V gene is TRBV2, the J gene TRBJ1-4; 7 nucleotides line up with TRBD1. CDR1 is SNHLY, CDR2 FYNNEI, per germline. The V segment lost 7 bases and the J segment 16 bases; nucleotides outside the gene matches: 9. The CDR3 runs to 11 residues.

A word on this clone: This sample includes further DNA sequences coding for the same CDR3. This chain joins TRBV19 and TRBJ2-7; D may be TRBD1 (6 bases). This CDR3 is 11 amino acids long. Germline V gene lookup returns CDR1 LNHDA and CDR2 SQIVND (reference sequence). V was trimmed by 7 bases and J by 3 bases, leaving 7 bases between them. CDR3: CASTRGYEQYF. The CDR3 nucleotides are TGTGCCAGTACCAGGGGCTACGAGCAGTACTTC.

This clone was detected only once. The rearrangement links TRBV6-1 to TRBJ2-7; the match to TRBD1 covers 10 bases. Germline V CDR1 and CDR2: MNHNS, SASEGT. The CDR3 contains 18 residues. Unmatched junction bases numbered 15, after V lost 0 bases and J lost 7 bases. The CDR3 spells CASSEAAPWDRGKEEQYF. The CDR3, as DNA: TGTGCCAGCAGTGAAGCGGCCCCGTGGGACAGGGGCAAAGAGGAGCAGTACTTC.

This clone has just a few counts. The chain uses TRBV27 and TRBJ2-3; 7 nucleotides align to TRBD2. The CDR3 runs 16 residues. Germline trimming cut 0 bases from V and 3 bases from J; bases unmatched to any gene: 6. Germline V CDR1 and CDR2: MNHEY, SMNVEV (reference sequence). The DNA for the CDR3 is TGTGCCAGCAGTTTATCGGCGGGAGAGAGGACAGATACGCAGTATTTT. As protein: CASSLSAGERTDTQYF.

The CDR3 nucleotides read TGTGCCAGCAGTTACTCGAGCCCAAAAGAGACCCAGTACTTC. It is translated as CASSYSSPKETQYF. The chain joins TRBV6-6 to TRBJ2-5; D not resolved. This CDR3 spans 14 amino acids. Germline values: CDR1 MNHNY, CDR2 SVGAGI (reference sequence). V was shortened by 0 bases and J by 3 bases, with 8 bases between the two germline ends.

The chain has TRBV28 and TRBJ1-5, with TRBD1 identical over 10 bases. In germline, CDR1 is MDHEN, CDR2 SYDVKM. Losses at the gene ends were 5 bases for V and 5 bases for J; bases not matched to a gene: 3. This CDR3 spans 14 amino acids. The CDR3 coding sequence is TGTGCCAGCAGTCGAGACAGGGGGCATCAGCCCCAGCATTTT. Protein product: CASSRDRGHQPQHF.

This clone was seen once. CDR3 DNA sequence: TGCAGTGCTAGAGGGGGCAGTGAGCAGTTCTTC. This translates into CSARGGSEQFF. This sequence joins TRBV20-1 and TRBJ2-1; possibly TRBD1 for D (5 bases). V was pared by 1 base and J by 9 bases, with 7 bases between. The CDR3 is made up of 11 amino acids. Germline CDR1 DFQATT, CDR2 SNEGSKA (reference sequence).

The CDR3 here is CASSPVTLEPPLLETQYF. For the CDR3, the DNA is TGTGCCAGCAGCCCCGTCACCTTAGAACCCCCTCTATTGGAGACCCAGTACTTC. V usage is TRBV27 and J usage is TRBJ2-5; D uncertain. The CDR3 has 18 residues. Germline lookup yields CDR1 MNHEY and CDR2 SMNVEV (reference sequence). Trimming cost V 6 bases and J 5 bases, with 28 bases left between them.

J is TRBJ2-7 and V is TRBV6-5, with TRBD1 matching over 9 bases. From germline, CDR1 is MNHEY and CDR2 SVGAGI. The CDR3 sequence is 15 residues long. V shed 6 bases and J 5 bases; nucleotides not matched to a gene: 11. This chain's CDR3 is CASSPFEGQGHEQYF. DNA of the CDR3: TGTGCCAGCAGCCCCTTCGAGGGACAGGGTCACGAGCAGTACTTC.

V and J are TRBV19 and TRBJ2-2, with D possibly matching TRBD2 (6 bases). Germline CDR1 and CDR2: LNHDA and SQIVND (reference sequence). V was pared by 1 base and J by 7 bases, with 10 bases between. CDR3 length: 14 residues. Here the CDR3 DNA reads TGTGCCAGTAGTATAGTAGCGGTGGGCGGGGAGCTGTTTTTT. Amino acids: CASSIVAVGGELFF.

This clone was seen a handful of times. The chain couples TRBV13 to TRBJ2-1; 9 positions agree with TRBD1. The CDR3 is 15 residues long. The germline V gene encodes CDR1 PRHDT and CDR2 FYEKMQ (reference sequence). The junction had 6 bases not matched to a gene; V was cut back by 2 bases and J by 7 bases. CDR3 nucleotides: TGTGCCAGCAGCTTAAAAGACAGGGGGTGGAATGAGCAGTTCTTC. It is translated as CASSLKDRGWNEQFF.

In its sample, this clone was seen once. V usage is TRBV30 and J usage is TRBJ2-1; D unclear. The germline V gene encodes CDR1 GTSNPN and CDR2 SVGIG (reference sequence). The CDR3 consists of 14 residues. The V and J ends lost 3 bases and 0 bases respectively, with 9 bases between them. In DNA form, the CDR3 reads TGTGCCTGGAGAGTCCCTAGCTCCTACAATGAGCAGTTCTTC. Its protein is CAWRVPSSYNEQFF. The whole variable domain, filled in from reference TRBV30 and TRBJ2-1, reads SQTIHQWPATLVQPVGSPLSLECTVEGTSNPNLYWYRQAAGRGLQLLFYSVGIGQISSEVPQNLSASRPQDRQFILSSKKLLLSDSGFYLCAWRVPSSYNEQFFGPGTRLTVL.

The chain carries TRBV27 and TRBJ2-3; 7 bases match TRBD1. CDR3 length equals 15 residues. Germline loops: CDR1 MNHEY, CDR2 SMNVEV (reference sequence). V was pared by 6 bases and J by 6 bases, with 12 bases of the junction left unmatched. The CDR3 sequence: CASSFQDRTSDTQYF. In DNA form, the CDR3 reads TGTGCCAGCAGCTTCCAGGACAGGACCTCGGATACGCAGTATTTT.

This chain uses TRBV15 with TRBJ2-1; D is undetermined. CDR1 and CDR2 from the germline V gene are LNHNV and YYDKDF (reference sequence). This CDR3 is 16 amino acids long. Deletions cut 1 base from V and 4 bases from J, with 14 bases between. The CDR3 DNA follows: TGTGCCACCAGCAGAGCCTTAGTTGTCGATTACAATGAGCAGTTCTTC. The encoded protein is CATSRALVVDYNEQFF.